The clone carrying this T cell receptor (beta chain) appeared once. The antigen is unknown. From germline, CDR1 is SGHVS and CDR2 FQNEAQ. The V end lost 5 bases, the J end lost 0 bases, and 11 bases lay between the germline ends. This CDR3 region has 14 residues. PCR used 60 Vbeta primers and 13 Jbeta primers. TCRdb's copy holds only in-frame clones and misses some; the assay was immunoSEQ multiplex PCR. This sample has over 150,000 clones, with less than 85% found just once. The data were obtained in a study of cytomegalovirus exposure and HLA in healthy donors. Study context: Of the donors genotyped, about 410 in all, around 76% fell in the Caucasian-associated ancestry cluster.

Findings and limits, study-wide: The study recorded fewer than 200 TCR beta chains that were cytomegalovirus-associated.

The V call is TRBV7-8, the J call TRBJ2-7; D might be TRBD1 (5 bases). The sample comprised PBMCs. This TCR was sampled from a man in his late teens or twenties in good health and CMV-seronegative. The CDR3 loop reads CASSGYRSSYEQYF. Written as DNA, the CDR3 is TGTGCCAGCAGCGGATACAGGAGCTCCTACGAGCAGTACTTC.